This T cell receptor (beta chain) was sequenced in a study of shared clonotypes between healthy human individuals. Background on the study: There were three CD4 naive, three CD4 memory, two CD8 naive and one CD8 memory plates per donor. General study findings and limits: When compared with the clonotypes that were shared by all four sorted-subset donors, the non-shared clonotypes turned out to have lower generation probabilities. As a rule, naive subsets had a larger estimated richness than memory subsets.

About this clone itself: Its specificity is not known.

Only CD45RO-negative cells positively selected for CCR7 counted as naive CD8 cells, so terminally differentiated effector memory CD45RA+ cells were excluded. The method was immunoSEQ multiplex PCR; TCRdb's version includes in-frame clones alone and lacks a portion of them. Among about 2 million clones listed, approximately 94% were seen once. V was trimmed by 6 bases and J by 4 bases, leaving 13 bases between them. The germline V gene encodes CDR1 MNHEY and CDR2 SMNVEV (reference sequence). The CDR3 runs to 13 residues. The receptor was derived from a man younger than 35 in good health. V gene TRBV27 combines with J gene TRBJ2-7; D possibly corresponds to TRBD2 (6 bases). Sequenced sample: naive CD8+ T cells sorted from blood. The CDR3 spells CASRGLTYYEQYF. CDR3 nucleotides: TGTGCCAGCAGGGGACTGACGTATTACGAGCAGTACTTC.